These 6 T cell receptor beta chains originate from one sample sequenced in a study of blood T cell repertoires in COVID-19. Profiling relied on immunoSEQ multiplex PCR, and the TCRdb table lists in-frame clones only, not all of them. The repertoire includes nearly 90,000 clones, around 72% of them detected once, and under 15% sits in the top ten. Sequencing used peripheral blood. These receptors all come from a woman of 80 years or more with acute or convalescent COVID-19.

The chain uses TRBV5-1 and TRBJ2-4, with 10 bases fitting TRBD1. Germline values: CDR1 SGHRS, CDR2 YFSETQ. This CDR3 spans 16 amino acids. The trim removed 7 bases at V and 0 bases at J, leaving 7 bases unmatched. CDR3 sequence: CASGQGGPLAKNIQYF. In nucleotides, the CDR3 is TGCGCCAGCGGACAGGGGGGACCATTAGCCAAAAACATTCAGTACTTC.

This chain uses TRBV18 with TRBJ1-1; 8 bases are shared with TRBD1. V shed 2 bases, J shed 6 bases, and the junction held 5 bases outside the gene matches. From germline, CDR1 is KGHSH and CDR2 LQKENI. This CDR3 contains 14 residues. CDR3 residues: CASSPIRQGPEAFF. For the CDR3, the DNA is TGTGCCAGCTCACCAATAAGACAGGGGCCTGAAGCTTTCTTT.

As regards this clone: A far larger clone is a single base away, which makes a read error likely. The genes are TRBV6-5 and TRBJ1-2; TRBD1 agrees at 8 bases. The CDR3 totals 13 residues. Germline CDR1 is MNHEY and CDR2 is SVGAGI. Trimming cost V 6 bases and J 3 bases; bases outside gene matches: 3. In DNA form, the CDR3 reads TGTGCCAGCAGCCCGGACAGGGACTATGGCTACACCTTC. Its translation is CASSPDRDYGYTF.

The rearrangement links TRBV11-3 to TRBJ2-1; the D gene is possibly TRBD2 (6 bases). The V end lost 8 bases, the J end lost 4 bases, and 33 bases lay between the germline ends. Germline CDR1 reads SGHNT; CDR2 reads YENEEA. The CDR3 has 20 residues. The CDR3 protein is CASELSSAAPRGPAYNEQFF. The CDR3 nucleotides read TGTGCCAGCGAACTCTCTAGCGCCGCCCCCCGGGGCCCAGCTTACAATGAGCAGTTCTTC.

V usage is TRBV24-1 and J usage is TRBJ2-1; TRBD1 agrees at 9 bases. V gave up 3 bases and J gave up 12 bases; unmatched junction bases: 5. CDR1 and CDR2 from the germline V gene are KGHDR and SFDVKD. This CDR3 spans 13 amino acids. This CDR3 is CATSDGTGYGQFF. The CDR3 bases are TGTGCCACCAGTGATGGGACAGGGTACGGGCAGTTCTTC.

The chain joins TRBV7-9 to TRBJ2-2; D uncertain. CDR1 and CDR2 from the germline V gene are SEHNR and FQNEAQ (reference sequence). This CDR3 region has 14 residues. Trimming removed 5 bases at V and 8 bases at J, with 15 bases between. CDR3 region: CASSKVTAGGELFF. The CDR3 nucleotides are TGTGCCAGCAGCAAAGTAACCGCCGGTGGGGAGCTGTTTTTT.